This T cell receptor (beta chain) was captured by sequencing in a study of T-cell memory formation after mild COVID-19. Overall study context: TCR clusters were mostly confined to one donor each.

After 5'RACE with constant-segment primers, TCR alpha and TCR beta cDNA libraries carrying sample barcodes and UMIs were obtained. TCRdb fed the 5' RACE reads into MiXCR, producing one record per CDR3 protein. The sample records a few hundred thousand distinct CDR3 sequences, around 15% being singletons. The clonotype was recovered from a man between 18 and 29 years old who had mild COVID-19 (a few samples of this study predate the infection). Cell type and time point are not known. What was sequenced was PBMCs or a T cell subset sorted from them (not recorded which).

This chain's CDR3 is CASSYRVGQPQHF. The CDR3 region has the DNA TGTGCCAGCAGTTACCGGGTTGGTCAGCCCCAGCATTTT. The chain has TRBV6-2 or TRBV6-3 and TRBJ1-5; D remains ambiguous. The CDR3 length is 13 residues. Trimming took off 2 bases at V and 6 bases at J, with 8 bases between the two ends. Germline V gives CDR1 MNHEY, CDR2 SVGEGT.